This T cell receptor beta chain was sequenced during a study of blood T cell repertoires in COVID-19. In the study overall: The United States, Italy and Spain were the sources of the acute and convalescent COVID-19 samples. Sources were T cells, B-cell-depleted T cells, or PBMCs; the material itself was cDNA or gDNA.

Seattle cases were enrolled at active infection and followed longitudinally. Authors' data handling: It was from reference gene primer amplification that nucleated cell counts were estimated. Assay: immunoSEQ multiplex PCR; the TCRdb copy retains only in-frame clones and omits some. Clonal size and the V and J genes are those of that table, whereas D and trimming came from the DNA. The sample carries about 170,000 clones, 70% to 90% recorded once. Germline V CDR1 and CDR2: SNHLY, FYNNEI. Germline trimming cut 8 bases from V and 4 bases from J; bases unmatched to any gene: 5. CDR3 length equals 13 residues.

V usage is TRBV2 and J usage is TRBJ1-5, with 7 bases identical to TRBD1. The sequenced material came from peripheral blood. This TCR was recovered from a man at least 80 years old with COVID-19, enrolled during active disease. The CDR3 loop reads CASQGQPNQPQHF. The CDR3 DNA is TGTGCCAGCCAGGGACAGCCTAATCAGCCCCAGCATTTT.